The TCR beta chain described here comes from a study of early T cells in non-severe SARS-CoV-2 infection. The overall study: Chains from this unsorted whole-blood bulk RNA could not be paired.

In the library, individual cDNA molecules carried attached unique molecular identifiers. TCRdb independently ran MiXCR on the 5' RACE reads; one entry per CDR3 protein. The repertoire includes about 80,000 distinct CDR3 sequences, 9.5% to 13% of them detected once, and about 2.6% sits in the top ten. The CDR3 sequence is 15 residues long. Between the trimmed V and J ends, which lost 4 bases and 2 bases, there was a span of 15 bases. In germline, CDR1 is SGHRS, CDR2 YFSETQ. The sequenced sample consisted of whole blood. This chain connects TRBV5-1 to TRBJ1-2; D perhaps matches TRBD1 (6 bases). The TCR was taken from an adult who was a healthcare worker with PCR-confirmed SARS-CoV-2 infection or an uninfected control (not recorded which). The CDR3: CASSPGLGANYGYTF. The CDR3 coding sequence is TGCGCCAGCAGCCCTGGACTGGGGGCGAACTATGGCTACACCTTC.